Given below is one T cell receptor beta chain in context. The data are from a study of blood T cells in healthy people across ages. The use of a sample-barcoded 5' primer and a J-beta primer mix characterized a second PCR of about 7 to 12 cycles. Samples each returned at least 3 million CDR3-containing paired-end reads. MiXCR was run by TCRdb on the 5' RACE reads, yielding one entry per CDR3 protein. The table lists some 1.5 million distinct CDR3 sequences, 40% to 45% of them singletons. The V end was cut by 4 bases, the J end by 1 base, with 10 bases between. In germline, CDR1 is SGHRS, CDR2 YFSETQ. The CDR3 runs 14 residues.

The sample was blood. This sequence was found in a woman younger than 35 in good health. The rearrangement links TRBV5-1 to TRBJ2-3, with D unresolved. The CDR3 loop reads CASSANPGTDTQYF. Written as DNA, the CDR3 is TGCGCCAGCAGCGCCAATCCCGGCACAGATACGCAGTATTTT.